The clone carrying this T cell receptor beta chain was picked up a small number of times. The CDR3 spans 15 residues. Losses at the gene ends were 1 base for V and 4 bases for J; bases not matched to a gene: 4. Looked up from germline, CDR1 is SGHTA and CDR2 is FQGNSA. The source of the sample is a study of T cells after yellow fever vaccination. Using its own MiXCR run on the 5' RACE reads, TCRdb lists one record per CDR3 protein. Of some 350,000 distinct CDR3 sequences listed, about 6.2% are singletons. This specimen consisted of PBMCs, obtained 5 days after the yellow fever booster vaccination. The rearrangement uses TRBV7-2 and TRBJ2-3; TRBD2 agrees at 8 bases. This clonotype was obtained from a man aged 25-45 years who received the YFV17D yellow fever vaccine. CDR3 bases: TGTGCCAGCAGCTTAGGGACTAGCTCAGCAGATACGCAGTATTTT. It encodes CASSLGTSSADTQYF.